Presented here are 24 T cell receptor beta chains from one specimen sequenced in a study of shared clonotypes between healthy human individuals. Here immunoSEQ multiplex PCR was the method, and the copy in TCRdb shows in-frame clones only, minus some. The table has 2 million to 2.5 million clones, 85% to 95% seen once; the top ten hold around 0.38%. The sample taken for sequencing was naive CD4+ T cells from PBMCs. Sample subset: CD45RA+ positively selected. The receptors originated from a man between 18 and 35 years old in good health. Some clones in this sample may be carry-over from other donors' samples.

CDR3: CASSSLAGAGYNEQFF. CDR3 DNA: TGCGCCAGCAGCTCGTTAGCGGGAGCGGGCTACAATGAGCAGTTCTTC. The chain combines TRBV5-1 with TRBJ2-1, with 9 bases identical to TRBD2. Germline values: CDR1 SGHRS, CDR2 YFSETQ. J lost 3 bases, V lost 3 bases, and 7 bases had no gene match. The CDR3 consists of 16 residues.

V gene TRBV19 combines with J gene TRBJ2-5, with 12 nucleotides matching TRBD2. Trimming took 9 bases from V and 5 from J; bases not matched to a gene: 10. Germline V CDR1 and CDR2: LNHDA, SQIVND (reference sequence). The CDR3 has 15 amino acids. The CDR3 nucleotides are TGTGCCAGCACCGCTAGCGGGAGGGTCGTCGAGACCCAGTACTTC. Translated: CASTASGRVVETQYF.

This clone was found once. The chain couples TRBV7-3 to TRBJ2-1; TRBD1 is a possible D gene (5 bases). Trimming took off 5 bases at V and 2 bases at J, with 13 bases between the two ends. CDR3 size: 15 residues. Looked up from germline, CDR1 is SGHTA and CDR2 is FQGTGA. The CDR3 loop reads CASSPQGVPYNEQFF. DNA of the CDR3: TGTGCCAGCAGCCCCCAGGGTGTCCCCTACAATGAGCAGTTCTTC. The whole variable domain, filled in from reference TRBV7-3 and TRBJ2-1, reads GAGVSQTPSNKVTEKGKYVELRCDPISGHTALYWYRQSLGQGPEFLIYFQGTGAADDSGLPNDRFFAVRPEGSVSTLKIQRTERGDSAVYLCASSPQGVPYNEQFFGPGTRLTVL.

This clone was counted once. The V and J genes are TRBV5-4 and TRBJ2-2, with TRBD2 matching over 12 bases. J lost 2 bases, V lost 0 bases, and 2 bases had no gene match. CDR3 size: 17 residues. Per germline, CDR1 SGHNT and CDR2 YYREEE (reference sequence). The CDR3 here is CASSLGTSGKNTGELFF. The CDR3 DNA is TGTGCCAGCAGCTTGGGGACTAGCGGGAAAAACACCGGGGAGCTGTTTTTT.

The rearrangement joins TRBV2 to TRBJ2-5; unclear D gene. V was clipped by 3 bases and J by 4 bases, with 12 bases between them. CDR1 and CDR2 from the germline V gene are SNHLY and FYNNEI. The CDR3 runs 14 residues. Here the CDR3 reads CASSDLTSSETQYF. The DNA for the CDR3 is TGTGCCAGCAGTGATTTAACATCGTCAGAGACCCAGTACTTC.

This clone occurred once. The J gene is TRBJ2-7, the V gene TRBV7-2, with D unresolved. The V end lost 1 base, the J end lost 3 bases, and 7 bases lay between the germline ends. The length of the CDR3 is 13 residues. CDR1 and CDR2 (germline): SGHTA, FQGNSA. The CDR3 here is CASSLGMHYEQYF. The CDR3 nucleotides are TGTGCCAGCAGCTTAGGCATGCACTACGAGCAGTACTTC.

The chain recombines TRBV28 with TRBJ1-2, with D possibly being TRBD1 (6 bases). With 2 bases removed from V and 4 bases from J, the gap between germline ends came to 11 bases. The CDR3 runs 14 residues. From germline, CDR1 is MDHEN and CDR2 SYDVKM. The CDR3 DNA reads as TGTGCCAGCAGTTTACCAGGGGCCACCTATGGCTACACCTTC. Translated: CASSLPGATYGYTF.

The chain combines TRBV14 with TRBJ2-7; TRBD2 might be the D (6 bases). The CDR3 is 15 residues long. Germline CDR1 is SGHDN and CDR2 is FVKESK. V was trimmed by 0 bases and J by 0 bases, leaving 9 bases between them. The chain's CDR3 is CASSQDGGLSYEQYF. CDR3 DNA: TGTGCCAGCAGCCAAGACGGAGGGCTCTCCTACGAGCAGTACTTC.

The J gene is TRBJ1-2, the V gene TRBV6-5; no reliable D call. V was pared by 0 bases and J by 8 bases, with 7 bases between. The CDR3 runs to 12 residues. Germline CDR1 reads MNHEY; CDR2 reads SVGAGI. The CDR3 region is CASSYSPSGYTF. The CDR3 nucleotides are TGTGCCAGCAGTTACTCGCCTAGCGGCTACACCTTC.

The V and J genes are TRBV5-1 and TRBJ1-3; D remains unclear. Trimming cost V 4 bases and J 1 base, with 9 bases left between them. This CDR3 is 14 amino acids long. Germline V gene lookup returns CDR1 SGHRS and CDR2 YFSETQ. CDR3 DNA sequence: TGCGCCAGCAGCATGGTGGGTTCTGGAAACACCATATATTTT. Amino acid sequence: CASSMVGSGNTIYF. Based on the CDR3 plus reference TRBV5-1 and TRBJ1-3, the full variable domain is KAGVTQTPRYLIKTRGQQVTLSCSPISGHRSVSWYQQTPGQGLQFLFEYFSETQRNKGNFPGRFSGRQFSNSRSEMNVSTLELGDSALYLCASSMVGSGNTIYFGEGSWLTVV.

This clone was observed once. The V and J genes are TRBV7-9 and TRBJ1-1; 9 bases match TRBD1. V shed 5 bases and J 4 bases; nucleotides not matched to a gene: 11. The CDR3 length is 16 residues. The germline V gene encodes CDR1 SEHNR and CDR2 FQNEAQ (reference sequence). CDR3 in DNA: TGTGCCAGCAGCCCGAAAACAGGACAGGGGCGCACTGAAGCTTTCTTT. The encoded protein is CASSPKTGQGRTEAFF. Filled out from reference TRBV7-9 and TRBJ1-1, the complete variable domain reads DTGVSQNPRHKITKRGQNVTFRCDPISEHNRLYWYRQTLGQGPEFLTYFQNEAQLEKSRLLSDRFSAERPKGSFSTLEIQRTEQGDSAMYLCASSPKTGQGRTEAFFGQGTRLTVV.

This chain links TRBV25-1 with TRBJ2-1, with D perhaps TRBD1 or TRBD2 (5 bases each). Per the germline V gene, CDR1 is MGHDK and CDR2 is SYGVNS. Trimming left V 6 bases short and J 3 bases short, with 15 bases between. The CDR3 spans 15 residues. The DNA of the CDR3 is TGTGCCAGCAGCCCGATCAGAGGGGACTACAATGAGCAGTTCTTC. This translates into CASSPIRGDYNEQFF.

The chain joins TRBV11-3 to TRBJ2-5; TRBD2 matches 15 bases. The CDR3 covers 15 residues. Germline values: CDR1 SGHNT, CDR2 YENEEA. Losses at the gene ends were 5 bases for V and 5 bases for J; bases not matched to a gene: 3. This chain's CDR3 is CASSRGTSGRETQYF. The CDR3 coding sequence is TGTGCCAGCAGCAGAGGGACTAGCGGGAGGGAGACCCAGTACTTC.

The J gene is TRBJ2-1, the V gene TRBV2, with D possibly matching TRBD2 (6 bases). V was clipped by 8 bases and J by 7 bases, with 21 bases between them. Looked up from germline, CDR1 is SNHLY and CDR2 is FYNNEI. The CDR3 extends over 15 amino acids. This CDR3 reads CASRPAVAGRNEQFF. CDR3 DNA: TGTGCCAGCCGCCCAGCGGTGGCAGGGAGGAATGAGCAGTTCTTC.

The V gene is TRBV29-1, the J gene TRBJ2-4, with D possibly called TRBD1 or TRBD2 (5 bases each). CDR1 and CDR2 (germline): SQVTM, ANQGSEA. This CDR3 spans 17 amino acids. Trimming shortened V by 7 bases and J by 0 bases, and 22 bases separated the two germline ends. In nucleotides, the CDR3 is TGCAGCGCGTTGGGGGAGCTAGGGCCTCTAGCCAAAAACATTCAGTACTTC. Translating it yields CSALGELGPLAKNIQYF.

V and J are TRBV9 and TRBJ1-2; 7 bases align to TRBD1. The CDR3 spans 17 residues. Germline loops: CDR1 SGDLS, CDR2 YYNGEE. The trim removed 1 base at V and 7 bases at J, leaving 16 bases unmatched. The CDR3 reads CASSVFDRVLSAGGYTF. The CDR3 region has the DNA TGTGCCAGCAGCGTATTCGACAGGGTTCTTAGCGCTGGTGGCTACACCTTC.

The chain employs TRBV4-1 and TRBJ1-5; TRBD1 might be the D (5 bases). The germline V gene encodes CDR1 MGHRA and CDR2 YSYEKL. With 4 bases removed from V and 0 bases from J, the gap between germline ends came to 10 bases. CDR3 length: 15 residues. The CDR3 DNA sequence: TGCGCCAGCAGCCCGAGACAGAGTAGCAATCAGCCCCAGCATTTT. This gives the protein CASSPRQSSNQPQHF.

The V call is TRBV4-2, the J call TRBJ2-7; 11 bases are a match to TRBD2. The V and J ends lost 3 bases and 0 bases, in that order; junction bases with no gene match: 4. CDR3 length equals 16 residues. Germline V gives CDR1 LGHNA, CDR2 YNFKEQ. CDR3 region: CASSQLTSGDSYEQYF. The CDR3 DNA is TGTGCCAGCAGCCAGTTGACTAGCGGGGACTCCTACGAGCAGTACTTC.

The chain recombines TRBV25-1 with TRBJ1-5; D not resolved. V dropped 4 bases and J dropped 3 bases, with 10 bases sitting between them. Germline V CDR1 and CDR2: MGHDK, SYGVNS. This CDR3 has 14 residues. The CDR3 DNA follows: TGTGCCAGCAGTGCATTGGAGTTCAATCAGCCCCAGCATTTT. This gives the protein CASSALEFNQPQHF.

The chain uses TRBV7-9 and TRBJ1-1; possibly TRBD1 for D (6 bases). V lost 1 base and J 11 bases, leaving 17 bases between the germline ends. CDR1 is SEHNR and CDR2 is FQNEAQ in the germline V gene (reference sequence). This CDR3 is 14 amino acids long. CDR3 DNA sequence: TGTGCCAGCAGCTTAGGGGGGGCAGGAGGTTTGGCTTTCTTT. It translates to CASSLGGAGGLAFF. The complete variable domain, with remaining parts taken from reference TRBV7-9 and TRBJ1-1, reads DTGVSQNPRHKITKRGQNVTFRCDPISEHNRLYWYRQTLGQGPEFLTYFQNEAQLEKSRLLSDRFSAERPKGSFSTLEIQRTEQGDSAMYLCASSLGGAGGLAFFGQGTRLTVV.

Comments on this clone: This clone may be a read error of a much larger clone one base away. Other DNA sequences in this sample translate to the same CDR3. The chain is built from TRBV5-4 and TRBJ2-3; D unclear. The CDR3 runs to 12 residues. V was shortened by 0 bases and J by 3 bases, with 2 bases between the two germline ends. Per the germline V gene, CDR1 is SGHNT and CDR2 is YYREEE (reference sequence). The CDR3: CASSLETDTQYF. The CDR3 nucleotides are TGTGCCAGCAGCTTGGAGACAGATACGCAGTATTTT.

The V and J genes are TRBV28 and TRBJ2-1; D not certain. Deletions cut 4 bases from V and 10 bases from J, with 11 bases between. The germline CDR1 and CDR2 sequences are MDHEN and SYDVKM. This CDR3 is built from 12 residues. The CDR3, as DNA: TGTGCCAGCAGTTACGGCGTCAGCGAGCAGTTCTTC. Residues: CASSYGVSEQFF.

This chain links TRBV9 with TRBJ2-3; either TRBD1 or TRBD2 may fit D (5 bases each). Trimming pared 4 bases from V and 2 bases from J, leaving 17 bases between. The germline V gene has CDR1 SGDLS and CDR2 YYNGEE. CDR3 length: 16 amino acids. The CDR3: CASSYYRDGDTDTQYF. CDR3 DNA: TGTGCCAGCAGCTATTACCGGGACGGAGACACAGATACGCAGTATTTT.

Remarks on this clone: Other DNA variants within this sample encode the same CDR3. The V and J genes are TRBV7-2 and TRBJ2-2; 7 nucleotides match TRBD2. Germline V lookup: CDR1 SGHTA, CDR2 FQGNSA. This CDR3 spans 16 amino acids. V lost 2 bases, J lost 1 base, and 4 bases stayed unmatched. The CDR3 DNA reads TGTGCCAGCAGCTTATTGCCTAGCGGGAACACCGGGGAGCTGTTTTTT. Protein sequence: CASSLLPSGNTGELFF. The full variable domain, its missing parts supplied by reference TRBV7-2 and TRBJ2-2, is GAGVSQSPSNKVTEKGKDVELRCDPISGHTALYWYRQSLGQGLEFLIYFQGNSAPDKSGLPSDRFSAERTGGSVSTLTIQRTQQEDSAVYLCASSLLPSGNTGELFFGEGSRLTVL.